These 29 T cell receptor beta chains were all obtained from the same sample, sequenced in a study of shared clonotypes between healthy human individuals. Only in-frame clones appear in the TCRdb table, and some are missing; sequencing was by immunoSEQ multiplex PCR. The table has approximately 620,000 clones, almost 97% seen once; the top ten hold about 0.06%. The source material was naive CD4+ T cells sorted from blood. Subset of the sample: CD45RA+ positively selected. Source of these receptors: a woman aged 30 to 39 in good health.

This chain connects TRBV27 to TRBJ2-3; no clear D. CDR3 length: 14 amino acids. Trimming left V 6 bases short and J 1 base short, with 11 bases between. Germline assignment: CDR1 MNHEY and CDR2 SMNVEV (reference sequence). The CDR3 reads CASSRKLGTDTQYF. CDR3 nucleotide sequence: TGTGCCAGCAGCCGCAAACTTGGCACAGATACGCAGTATTTT.

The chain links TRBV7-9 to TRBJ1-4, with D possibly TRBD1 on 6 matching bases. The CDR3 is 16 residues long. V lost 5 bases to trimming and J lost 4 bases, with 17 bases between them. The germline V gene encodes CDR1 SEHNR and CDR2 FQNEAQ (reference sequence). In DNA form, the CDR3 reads TGTGCCAGCAGCGTCCGGACAGTGACGATTAATGAAAAACTGTTTTTT. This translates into CASSVRTVTINEKLFF.

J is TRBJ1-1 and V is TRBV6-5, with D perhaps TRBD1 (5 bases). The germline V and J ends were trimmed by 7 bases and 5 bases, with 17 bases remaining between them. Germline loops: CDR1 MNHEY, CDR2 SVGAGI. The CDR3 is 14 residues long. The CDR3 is CASKLGTGWTEAFF. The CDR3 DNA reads TGTGCCAGCAAGTTGGGTACAGGTTGGACTGAAGCTTTCTTT.

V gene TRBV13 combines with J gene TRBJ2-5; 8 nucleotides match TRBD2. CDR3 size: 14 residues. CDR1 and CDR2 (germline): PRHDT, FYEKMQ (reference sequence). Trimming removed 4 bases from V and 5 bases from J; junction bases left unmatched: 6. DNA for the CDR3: TGTGCCAGCAGCTCCTTAGCGGGACTGGAGACCCAGTACTTC. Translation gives CASSSLAGLETQYF.

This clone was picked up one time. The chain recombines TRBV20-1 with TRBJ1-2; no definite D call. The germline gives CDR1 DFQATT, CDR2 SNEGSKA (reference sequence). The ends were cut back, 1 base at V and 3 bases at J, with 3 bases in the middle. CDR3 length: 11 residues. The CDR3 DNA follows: TGCAGTGCTAGAGCGGACTATGGCTACACCTTC. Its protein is CSARADYGYTF.

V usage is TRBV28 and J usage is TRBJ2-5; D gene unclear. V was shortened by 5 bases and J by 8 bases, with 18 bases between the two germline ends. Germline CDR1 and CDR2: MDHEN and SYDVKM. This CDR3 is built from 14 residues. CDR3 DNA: TGTGCCAGCAGTCTGCCAATTCCCAAGAGAACCCAGTACTTC. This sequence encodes CASSLPIPKRTQYF. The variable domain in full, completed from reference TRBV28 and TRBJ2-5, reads DVKVTQSSRYLVKRTGEKVFLECVQDMDHENMFWYRQDPGLGLRLIYFSYDVKMKEKGDIPEGYSVSREKKERFSLILESASTNQTSMYLCASSLPIPKRTQYFGPGTRLLVL.

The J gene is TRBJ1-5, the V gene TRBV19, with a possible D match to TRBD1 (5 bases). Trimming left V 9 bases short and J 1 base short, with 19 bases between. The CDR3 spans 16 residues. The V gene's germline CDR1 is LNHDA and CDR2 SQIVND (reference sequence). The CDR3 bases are TGTGCCAGCACCATAGGCGGGACCGGGAGCAATCAGCCCCAGCATTTT. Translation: CASTIGGTGSNQPQHF.

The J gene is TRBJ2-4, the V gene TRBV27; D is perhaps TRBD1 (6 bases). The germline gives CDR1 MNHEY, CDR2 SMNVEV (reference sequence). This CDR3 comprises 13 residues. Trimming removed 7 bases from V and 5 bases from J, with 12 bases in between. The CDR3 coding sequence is TGTGCCAGCAAACAGTACAGGGAAAACATTCAGTACTTC. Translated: CASKQYRENIQYF.

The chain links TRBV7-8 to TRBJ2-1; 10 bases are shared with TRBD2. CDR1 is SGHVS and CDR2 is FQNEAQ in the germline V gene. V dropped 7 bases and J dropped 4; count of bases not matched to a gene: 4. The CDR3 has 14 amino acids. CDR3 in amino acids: CASKKTSGYNEQFF. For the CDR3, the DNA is TGTGCCAGCAAAAAGACTAGCGGGTACAATGAGCAGTTCTTC.

The CDR3 region is CASKQSYEQYF. DNA for the CDR3: TGTGCCAGCAAGCAGTCCTACGAGCAGTACTTC. The chain couples TRBV28 to TRBJ2-7; D uncertain. The germline gives CDR1 MDHEN, CDR2 SYDVKM. V was clipped by 7 bases and J by 1 base, with 5 bases between them. The CDR3 is made up of 11 amino acids.

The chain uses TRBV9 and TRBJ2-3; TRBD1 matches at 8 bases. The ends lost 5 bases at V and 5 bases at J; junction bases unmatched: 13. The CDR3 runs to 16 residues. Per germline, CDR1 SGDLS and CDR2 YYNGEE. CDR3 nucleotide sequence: TGTGCCAGCAGTAGTGCTCCGGGACAGGCCGGAGATACGCAGTATTTT. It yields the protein CASSSAPGQAGDTQYF.

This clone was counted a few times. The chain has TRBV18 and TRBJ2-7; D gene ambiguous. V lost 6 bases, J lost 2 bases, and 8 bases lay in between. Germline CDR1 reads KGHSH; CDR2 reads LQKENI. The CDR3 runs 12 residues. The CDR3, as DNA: TGTGCCAGCTCTCCTTCCCCCTACGAGCAGTACTTC. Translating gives CASSPSPYEQYF.

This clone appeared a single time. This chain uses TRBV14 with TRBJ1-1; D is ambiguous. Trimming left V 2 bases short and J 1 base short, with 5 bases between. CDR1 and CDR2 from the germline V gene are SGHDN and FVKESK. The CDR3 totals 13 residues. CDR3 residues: CASSQYANTEAFF. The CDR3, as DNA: TGTGCCAGCAGCCAATATGCGAACACTGAAGCTTTCTTT.

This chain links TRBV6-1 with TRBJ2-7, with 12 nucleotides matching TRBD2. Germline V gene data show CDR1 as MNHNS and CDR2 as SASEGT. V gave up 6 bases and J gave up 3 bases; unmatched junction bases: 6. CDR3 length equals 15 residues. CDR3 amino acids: CASSDGLAGRYEQYF. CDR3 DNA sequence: TGTGCCAGCAGCGACGGACTAGCGGGACGCTACGAGCAGTACTTC.

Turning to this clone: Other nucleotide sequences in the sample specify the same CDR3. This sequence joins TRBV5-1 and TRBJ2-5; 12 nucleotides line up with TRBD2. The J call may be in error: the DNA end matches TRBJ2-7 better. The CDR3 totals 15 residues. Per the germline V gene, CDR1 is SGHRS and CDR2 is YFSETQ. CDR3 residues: CASSLGLAGSYEQYF. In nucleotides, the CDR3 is TGCGCCAGCAGCTTAGGACTAGCGGGATCCTACGAGCAGTACTTC.

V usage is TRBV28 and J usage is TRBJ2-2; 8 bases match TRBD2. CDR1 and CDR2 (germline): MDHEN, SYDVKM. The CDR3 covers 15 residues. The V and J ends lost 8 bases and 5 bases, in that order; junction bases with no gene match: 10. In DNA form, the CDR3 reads TGTGCCAGCCGCCGAGCGGGAGCAGGTACCGGGGAGCTGTTTTTT. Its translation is CASRRAGAGTGELFF.

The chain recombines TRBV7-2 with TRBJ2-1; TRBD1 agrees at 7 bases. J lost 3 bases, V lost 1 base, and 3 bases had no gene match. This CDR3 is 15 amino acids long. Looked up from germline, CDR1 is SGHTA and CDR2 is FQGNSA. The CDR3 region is CASSLDRGNYNEQFF. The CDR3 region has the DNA TGTGCCAGCAGCTTAGACAGGGGTAACTACAATGAGCAGTTCTTC.

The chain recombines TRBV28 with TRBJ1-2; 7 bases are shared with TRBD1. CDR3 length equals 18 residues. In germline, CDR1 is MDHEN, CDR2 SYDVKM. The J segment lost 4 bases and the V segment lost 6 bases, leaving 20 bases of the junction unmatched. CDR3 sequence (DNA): TGTGCCAGCAGACAAACAGGGGAGGCCGGGTACCAACTCTATGGCTACACCTTC. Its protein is CASRQTGEAGYQLYGYTF.

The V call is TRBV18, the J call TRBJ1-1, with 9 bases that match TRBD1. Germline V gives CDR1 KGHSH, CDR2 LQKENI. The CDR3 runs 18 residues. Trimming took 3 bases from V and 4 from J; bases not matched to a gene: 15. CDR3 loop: CASSPEVRNRGLGTEAFF. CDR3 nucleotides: TGTGCCAGCTCACCCGAAGTTCGGAACAGGGGGCTGGGCACTGAAGCTTTCTTT.

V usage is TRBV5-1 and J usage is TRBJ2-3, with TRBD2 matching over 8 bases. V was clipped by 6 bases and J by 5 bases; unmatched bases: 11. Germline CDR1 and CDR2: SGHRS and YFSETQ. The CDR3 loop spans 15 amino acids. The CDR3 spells CASMKREGRVDTQYF. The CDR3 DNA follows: TGCGCCAGCATGAAACGGGAGGGCCGGGTAGATACGCAGTATTTT.

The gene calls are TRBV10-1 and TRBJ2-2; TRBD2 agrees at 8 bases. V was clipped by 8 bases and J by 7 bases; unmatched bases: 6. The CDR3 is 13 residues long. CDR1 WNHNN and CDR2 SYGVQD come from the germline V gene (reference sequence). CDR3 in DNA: TGCGCCAGCCGAGCGGGAGAGGTCGGGGAGCTGTTTTTT. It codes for CASRAGEVGELFF.

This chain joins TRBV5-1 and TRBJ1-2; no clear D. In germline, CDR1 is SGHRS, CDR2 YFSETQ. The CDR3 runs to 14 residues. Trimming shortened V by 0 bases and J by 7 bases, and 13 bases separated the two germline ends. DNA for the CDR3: TGCGCCAGCAGCTTGGCCCGGCAGGATGGTGGCTACACCTTC. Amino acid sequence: CASSLARQDGGYTF.

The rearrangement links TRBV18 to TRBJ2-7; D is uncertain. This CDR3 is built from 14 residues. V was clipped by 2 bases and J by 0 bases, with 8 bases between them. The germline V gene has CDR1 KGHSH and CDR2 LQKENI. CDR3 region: CASSPSRDSYEQYF. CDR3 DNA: TGTGCCAGCTCACCATCACGCGACTCCTACGAGCAGTACTTC.

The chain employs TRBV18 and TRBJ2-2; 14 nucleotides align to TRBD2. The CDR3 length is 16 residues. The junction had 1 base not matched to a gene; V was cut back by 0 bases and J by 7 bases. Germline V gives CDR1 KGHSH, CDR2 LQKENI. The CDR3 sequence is CASSPPGLAGVGELFF. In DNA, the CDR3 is TGTGCCAGCTCACCACCGGGACTAGCGGGAGTCGGGGAGCTGTTTTTT.

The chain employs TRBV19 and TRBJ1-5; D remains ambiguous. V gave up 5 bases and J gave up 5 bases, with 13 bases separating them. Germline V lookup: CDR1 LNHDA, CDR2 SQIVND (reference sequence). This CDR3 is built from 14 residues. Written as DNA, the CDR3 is TGTGCCAGTAGTGCGGTCTCCCGGGATCAGCCCCAGCATTTT. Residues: CASSAVSRDQPQHF.

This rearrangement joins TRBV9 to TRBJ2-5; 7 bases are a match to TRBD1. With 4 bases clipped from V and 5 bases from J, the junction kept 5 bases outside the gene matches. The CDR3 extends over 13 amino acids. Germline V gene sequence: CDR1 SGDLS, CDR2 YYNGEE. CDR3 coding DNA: TGTGCCAGCAGCACGACAGGGAGCGAGACCCAGTACTTC. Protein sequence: CASSTTGSETQYF. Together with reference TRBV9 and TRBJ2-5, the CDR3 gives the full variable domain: DSGVTQTPKHLITATGQRVTLRCSPRSGDLSVYWYQQSLDQGLQFLIQYYNGEERAKGNILERFSAQQFPDLHSELNLSSLELGDSALYFCASSTTGSETQYFGPGTRLLVL.

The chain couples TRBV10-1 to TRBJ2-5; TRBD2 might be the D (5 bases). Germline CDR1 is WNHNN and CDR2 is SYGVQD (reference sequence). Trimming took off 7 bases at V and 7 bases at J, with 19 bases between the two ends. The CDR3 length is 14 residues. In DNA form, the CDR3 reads TGCGCCAGCATCGCCCGGACGAGCGGCTTGACCCAGTACTTC. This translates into CASIARTSGLTQYF.

The CDR3 spells CASSPDREVRDTQYF. For the CDR3, the DNA is TGTGCCAGCAGCCCTGACAGGGAGGTGAGAGATACGCAGTATTTT. This rearrangement joins TRBV28 to TRBJ2-3, with a weak D call TRBD1 (7 bases). The germline V gene has CDR1 MDHEN and CDR2 SYDVKM. V gave up 6 bases and J gave up 5 bases, with 18 bases separating them. CDR3 length: 15 amino acids.

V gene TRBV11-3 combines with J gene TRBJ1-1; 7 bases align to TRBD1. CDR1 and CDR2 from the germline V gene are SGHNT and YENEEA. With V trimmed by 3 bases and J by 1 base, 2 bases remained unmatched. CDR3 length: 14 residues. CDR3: CASSLTGRNTEAFF. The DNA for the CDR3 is TGTGCCAGCAGCTTGACAGGGAGGAACACTGAAGCTTTCTTT.